This T cell receptor beta chain was found in a study of blood T cell repertoires in COVID-19. Germline lookup yields CDR1 SQVTM and CDR2 ANQGSEA. V gave up 8 bases and J gave up 3 bases; unmatched junction bases: 3. There are 12 residues in the CDR3. Profiled with immunoSEQ multiplex PCR; TCRdb holds only in-frame clones, not every one. This table has 20,000 or so clones, 87% appearing once. This clone has just one count. This TCR was recovered from a human donor with active COVID-19. The donor label of this sample is uncertain. The sequenced sample consisted of peripheral blood. This chain joins TRBV29-1 and TRBJ1-1; 10 bases agree with TRBD1. The CDR3, as DNA: TGCAGCTTCGGGACAGGGGACACTGAAGCTTTCTTT. Amino acids: CSFGTGDTEAFF.